A selection of T cell receptor beta chains follows, all from one sample in a study of beta chain features in type 1 diabetes. Method: immunoSEQ multiplex PCR; TCRdb's copy keeps in-frame clones and lacks some. The sample lists approximately 150,000 clones, about 10% occurring once. The sample comprised naive CD4+ T cells from blood. The receptors shown here come from a man aged 18 to 29 in good health. The CDR3 runs from the conserved cysteine through the conserved F or W. D genes are given only for firm matches. The size of a clone is reported for some rows only, either as once, few or many, or as a class for expanded clones.

NA	TRBV21-1	NA	TRBJ1-6	TGTGCCAGCAGCAAGATTCCGTCGGGGGGTCGGGATGTAAATTCACCCCTCCACTTT	CASSKIPSGGRDVNSPLHF
TRBD1	TRBV6-6	NA	TRBJ2-7	TGTGCCAGCAGTTCGAGGGACAGGGGAGGATACGAGCAGTACTTC	CASSSRDRGGYEQYF
TRBD1	TRBV7-2	NA	TRBJ1-2	TGTGCCAGCAGCTTATTAGGACAGGGGGCTGGCTACACCTTC	CASSLLGQGAGYTF
NA	TRBV10-1	NA	TRBJ1-6	TGCGCCAGCAGTGAACTCTCCAATTCACCCCTCCACTTT	CASSELSNSPLHF
NA	TRBV13	few	TRBJ1-4	TGTGCCAGCAGCTCCCAGGGGATAACTAATGAAAAACTGTTTTTT	CASSSQGITNEKLFF
NA	TRBV5-6	few	TRBJ2-7	TGTGCCAGCAGCTTGGTCGGTTACGAGCAGTACTTC	CASSLVGYEQYF
NA	TRBV30	NA	TRBJ1-5	TGTGCCTGGAGTATGTATAGCAATCAGCCCCAGCATTTT	CAWSMYSNQPQHF
NA	TRBV7-2	NA	TRBJ1-2	TGTGCCAGCAGCTCGCCCCGGGGGGAGGGAGGCTACACCTTC	CASSSPRGEGGYTF
NA	TRBV18	few	TRBJ1-6	TGTGCCAGCCGCGAGGCAAGGGGAAATTCACCCCTCCACTTT	CASREARGNSPLHF
TRBD2	TRBV5-1	NA	TRBJ2-3	TGCGCCAGCAGCTTGGCCGGTAGCGGGGCAATCACAGATACGCAGTATTTT	CASSLAGSGAITDTQYF
NA	TRBV6-1	NA	TRBJ2-3	TGTGCCAGCAGTGAGAGACAGGCCACAGATACGCAGTATTTT	CASSERQATDTQYF
TRBD1	TRBV2	few	TRBJ1-1	TGTGCCAGCAGTGAGGACAGGGGACGGACTGAAGCTTTCTTT	CASSEDRGRTEAFF
NA	TRBV7-8	NA	TRBJ2-3	TGTGCCAGCAGCACCAGGGTACCAGATACGCAGTATTTT	CASSTRVPDTQYF
NA	TRBV9	few	TRBJ2-7	TGTGCCAGCAGTCCGGACAGTGACTCCTACGAGCAGTACTTC	CASSPDSDSYEQYF
TRBD1	TRBV7-2	few	TRBJ2-1	TGTGCCAGCAGCCTCTACCGGGACAGGGGGTACGATGAGCAGTTCTTC	CASSLYRDRGYDEQFF
NA	TRBV5-4	many	TRBJ2-5	TGTGCCAGCAGCTTGCCTCAGCAAGAGACCCAGTACTTC	CASSLPQQETQYF
TRBD1	TRBV25-1	NA	TRBJ1-6	TGTGCCAGCAGTGAACCGGACAGGGGTTCACCCCTCCACTTT	CASSEPDRGSPLHF
NA	TRBV6-6	few	TRBJ1-4	TGTGCCAGCAGTTACTCGGGGGGAACTAATGAAAAACTGTTTTTT	CASSYSGGTNEKLFF